Below, 18 T cell receptor beta chains from the same sample are listed, as sequenced in a study of post-analysis software for immune sequencing data. Antigens of these TCRs are unknown. General study points: Elevated frequency relative to controls characterized several TRBV segments in patients, TRBV5-6, TRBV5-1 and TRBV20-1 among them.

Carried by the TCR beta cDNA libraries were unique molecular identifiers. One entry per CDR3 protein results from TCRdb running MiXCR on the PCR reads. The sample comprises about 540,000 distinct CDR3 sequences, around a third of which are singletons, and 6% rests with the top ten. The sequenced material came from blood. These receptors all come from a girl aged 2-17 years with multiple sclerosis.

This clonotype appeared a few times. The V gene is TRBV7-9, the J gene TRBJ2-3, with TRBD1 matching over 7 bases. The CDR3 loop spans 15 amino acids. Per the germline V gene, CDR1 is SEHNR and CDR2 is FQNEAQ (reference sequence). V was pared by 5 bases and J by 2 bases, with 7 bases of the junction left unmatched. For the CDR3, the DNA is TGTGCCAGCAGCCCACGACAGGGTTTCACAGATACGCAGTATTTT. Residues: CASSPRQGFTDTQYF. The full variable domain, its missing parts supplied by reference TRBV7-9 and TRBJ2-3, is DTGVSQNPRHKITKRGQNVTFRCDPISEHNRLYWYRQTLGQGPEFLTYFQNEAQLEKSRLLSDRFSAERPKGSFSTLEIQRTEQGDSAMYLCASSPRQGFTDTQYFGPGTRLTVL.

This clonotype was found a few times. V and J are TRBV3-1 and TRBJ2-1, with 10 bases aligning to TRBD2. The CDR3 sequence is 15 residues long. V lost 5 bases, J lost 5 bases, and 6 bases stayed unmatched. Germline values: CDR1 LGHDT, CDR2 YNNKEL (reference sequence). DNA for the CDR3: TGTGCCAGCAGCGGGAGCGGGGGGGCCCACAATGAGCAGTTCTTC. Residues: CASSGSGGAHNEQFF.

CDR3 residues: CASSVVRTDTQYF. As DNA, the CDR3 is TGTGCCAGCAGTGTGGTGCGCACAGATACGCAGTATTTT. The chain is built from TRBV2 and TRBJ2-3; D call uncertain. This CDR3 is built from 13 residues. CDR1 and CDR2 from the germline V gene are SNHLY and FYNNEI. Deletions cut 4 bases from V and 1 base from J, with 6 bases between.

This clonotype was counted between two and nine times. The V and J genes are TRBV4-1 and TRBJ1-2, with D possibly matching TRBD1 (5 bases). The CDR3 is made up of 14 amino acids. The germline V gene has CDR1 MGHRA and CDR2 YSYEKL. The V and J ends lost 0 bases and 4 bases respectively, with 9 bases between them. The CDR3 is CASSQDPGSYGYTF. The CDR3 bases are TGCGCCAGCAGCCAAGACCCAGGGAGCTATGGCTACACCTTC.

The chain links TRBV28 to TRBJ2-7; 10 bases map to TRBD2. The CDR3 loop spans 14 amino acids. Germline CDR1 and CDR2: MDHEN and SYDVKM. The V and J ends lost 7 bases and 7 bases, in that order; junction bases with no gene match: 10. CDR3 nucleotide sequence: TGTGCCAGCAACGTAGCGGGGGGTTACAATGAGCAGTACTTC. Translated, it gives CASNVAGGYNEQYF.

This clonotype was seen more than once but under ten times. The chain uses TRBV5-1 and TRBJ2-5, with 8 bases fitting TRBD2. The J call may not be correct, given that the DNA end is closer to TRBJ2-7. This CDR3 comprises 16 residues. Germline V lookup: CDR1 SGHRS, CDR2 YFSETQ. CDR3: CASSLGRRGDSDEQYF. Written as DNA, the CDR3 is TGCGCCAGCAGCTTGGGGCGGCGGGGGGACTCGGACGAGCAGTACTTC.

A word on this clonotype: The final CDR3 position lacks the conserved phenylalanine or tryptophan, pointing to a likely read error. The chain employs TRBV7-3 and TRBJ2-7; 9 bases map to TRBD2. Germline-derived CDR1 and CDR2 are SGHTA and FQGTGA. The V gene end was trimmed by 5 bases and the J gene end by 5 bases; junction bases not matched to a gene: 7. This CDR3 comprises 14 residues. In nucleotides, the CDR3 is TGTGCCAGCAGCGCTAGCGGGGAAGGGAACGAGCAGTACTGC. This gives the protein CASSASGEGNEQYC.

This chain connects TRBV28 to TRBJ2-3; a weak D match, TRBD1 (5 bases). V lost 8 bases and J 2 bases, leaving 20 bases between the germline ends. This CDR3 is built from 16 residues. From germline, CDR1 is MDHEN and CDR2 SYDVKM. This CDR3 is CASLRGTQAITDTQYF. CDR3 nucleotides: TGTGCCAGCTTAAGGGGCACCCAAGCTATCACAGATACGCAGTATTTT. Full variable domain (rest looked up from reference TRBV28 and TRBJ2-3): DVKVTQSSRYLVKRTGEKVFLECVQDMDHENMFWYRQDPGLGLRLIYFSYDVKMKEKGDIPEGYSVSREKKERFSLILESASTNQTSMYLCASLRGTQAITDTQYFGPGTRLTVL.

This clonotype turned up a few times. The chain has TRBV7-6 and TRBJ2-3; D might be TRBD1 or TRBD2, each matching 6 bases. The CDR3 is made up of 16 amino acids. Trimming removed 2 bases from V and 0 bases from J, with 12 bases in between. CDR1 and CDR2 from the germline V gene are SGHVS and FNYEAQ. The CDR3 nucleotides are TGTGCCAGCAGCTTAAGGGGGGCAGGGAGCACAGATACGCAGTATTTT. Translation gives CASSLRGAGSTDTQYF.

The rearrangement uses TRBV7-2 and TRBJ2-7, with D possibly called TRBD1 or TRBD2 (5 bases each). Trimming removed 1 base at V and 4 bases at J, with 11 bases between. CDR1 is SGHTA and CDR2 is FQGNSA in the germline V gene. This CDR3 contains 14 residues. The CDR3 region is CASSLVVGAYEQYF. The CDR3 coding sequence is TGTGCCAGCAGCTTAGTCGTCGGGGCGTACGAGCAGTACTTC.

Only a few counts were recorded for this clonotype. This sequence joins TRBV4-1 and TRBJ1-4; D is ambiguous. The V gene's germline CDR1 is MGHRA and CDR2 YSYEKL. The CDR3 runs to 12 residues. V was cut by 6 bases and J by 8 bases, with 10 bases left in between. The CDR3 spells CASRAIGEKLFF. In DNA form, the CDR3 reads TGCGCCAGCAGGGCAATCGGCGAAAAACTGTTTTTT.

This clonotype was counted a few times. This CDR3 reads CAISGGDRGTDTQYF. CDR3 in DNA: TGTGCCATCAGTGGAGGGGACAGGGGCACAGATACGCAGTATTTT. This chain uses TRBV10-3 with TRBJ2-3; 9 positions agree with TRBD1. Germline CDR1 ENHRY, CDR2 SYGVKD. V lost 4 bases to trimming and J lost 1 base; unmatched junction nucleotides: 3. This CDR3 spans 15 amino acids.

This clonotype occurred once. The J gene is TRBJ1-2, the V gene TRBV11-2, with D uncertain. CDR1 is SGHAT, CDR2 FQNNGV, per germline. Trimming removed 5 bases at V and 6 bases at J, with 16 bases between. This CDR3 is 14 amino acids long. CDR3 DNA: TGTGCCAGCAGCCCCGTGGGCGGAGAAAATGGCTACACCTTC. Protein: CASSPVGGENGYTF.

The CDR3 sequence: CASNHGGAGETRYF. The CDR3 coding sequence is TGTGCCAGCAACCACGGGGGGGCAGGAGAGACCCGGTACTTC. The J gene is TRBJ2-7, the V gene TRBV12-3 or TRBV12-4, with TRBD2 identical over 8 bases. There are 14 residues in the CDR3. The junction had 17 bases not matched to a gene; V was cut back by 7 bases and J by 12 bases.

Here the CDR3 DNA reads TGCGCCAGCAGCTTGGAGACAGGGGGTTCAGCTTTCTTT. It encodes CASSLETGGSAFF. The rearrangement uses TRBV5-1 and TRBJ1-1; TRBD1 matches at 9 bases. The CDR3 consists of 13 residues. CDR1 is SGHRS, CDR2 YFSETQ, per germline. With 0 bases clipped from V and 10 bases from J, the junction kept 4 bases outside the gene matches.

The chain has TRBV12-3 or TRBV12-4 and TRBJ2-7; D is possibly TRBD1 or TRBD2 (5 bases each). V lost 2 bases, J lost 1 base, and 9 bases lay in between. This CDR3 has 14 amino acids. The CDR3 DNA follows: TGTGCCAGCAGTTTACGGGACCTATCCTACGAGCAGTACTTC. It encodes CASSLRDLSYEQYF.

This clonotype was detected only once. The genes are TRBV6-1 and TRBJ2-7; D is unresolved. Germline V gene data show CDR1 as MNHNS and CDR2 as SASEGT. The CDR3 runs 15 residues. Trimming took off 4 bases at V and 0 bases at J, with 13 bases between the two ends. CDR3 sequence (DNA): TGTGCCAGCAGTGGTGGCGGCCTTAGCTCCTACGAGCAGTACTTC. It is translated as CASSGGGLSSYEQYF.

The chain carries TRBV20-1 and TRBJ2-5; the D gene is possibly TRBD1 (5 bases). The CDR3 runs 13 residues. Per germline, CDR1 DFQATT and CDR2 SNEGSKA (reference sequence). V lost 6 bases and J lost 14, with 25 bases in between. The CDR3 DNA follows: TGCAGTGCCAATGACAGAAGCTCCTACGAGCAATACTTC. Amino acids: CSANDRSSYEQYF.